This T cell receptor beta chain emerged from a study of cytomegalovirus exposure and HLA in healthy donors. Study details: Of the donors genotyped, several hundred in all, about 81% fell in the Caucasian-associated ancestry cluster.

When sampled, the donors appeared nominally healthy, though they likely had unrecorded immune exposures. The germline CDR1 and CDR2 sequences are SGHRS and YFSETQ. This CDR3 has 17 residues. Losses at the gene ends were 4 bases for V and 3 bases for J; bases not matched to a gene: 11. The primer mix had 60 Vbeta and 13 Jbeta primers. Method: immunoSEQ multiplex PCR; TCRdb's copy keeps in-frame clones and lacks some. Among about 98,000 clones listed, approximately 70% were seen once. The source material was PBMCs. This sequence originates from a man aged 50-59 years in good health and CMV-seronegative. The rearrangement uses TRBV5-1 and TRBJ2-1; 9 positions agree with TRBD2. The DNA of the CDR3 is TGCGCCAGCAGCCTCAACCCAGGGACTAGCAACTACAATGAGCAGTTCTTC. This gives the protein CASSLNPGTSNYNEQFF.